The source of this T cell receptor beta chain is a study of shared clonotypes between healthy human individuals. Here immunoSEQ multiplex PCR was the method, and the copy in TCRdb shows in-frame clones only, minus some. The sample yields more than 2 million clones, about 95% seen once. The specimen was naive CD4+ T cells sorted from blood. As for subset: CD45RA+ positively selected. This sequence originates from a man between 18 and 35 years old in good health.

The CDR3 sequence is CASSLAVGGQFF. The CDR3 bases are TGTGCCAGCAGCTTGGCCGTTGGTGGGCAGTTCTTC. The genes are TRBV5-4 and TRBJ2-1; D uncertain. The V end was cut by 0 bases, the J end by 12 bases, with 10 bases between. The CDR3 covers 12 residues. CDR1 is SGHNT, CDR2 YYREEE, per germline (reference sequence). The complete variable domain, with remaining parts taken from reference TRBV5-4 and TRBJ2-1, reads ETGVTQSPTHLIKTRGQQVTLRCSSQSGHNTVSWYQQALGQGPQFIFQYYREEENGRGNFPPRFSGLQFPNYSSELNVNALELDDSALYLCASSLAVGGQFFGPGTRLTVL.